The next 26 T cell receptor beta chains were all read from a single sample in a study of CD8+CD57+ T cells in acquired aplastic anemia. Researchers used genomic DNA as the template to profile TCR beta VDJ and CDR3. TCRdb recomputed calls from the reads with MiXCR, one row per CDR3 protein. Among roughly 250,000 distinct CDR3 sequences listed, 82% were seen once. For sequencing, patients were chosen who had shown expansion of CD8+CD57+ cells by flow cytometry. The sample was sorted CD4+, CD8+, or CD8+CD57+ T cells (not recorded which) from PBMCs. The receptors come from a human donor with aplastic anemia.

This clonotype was recorded a few times. The chain links TRBV24-1 to TRBJ2-1; a possible D gene is TRBD1 (6 bases). This CDR3 is built from 17 residues. The germline gives CDR1 KGHDR, CDR2 SFDVKD. With 3 bases removed from V and 2 bases from J, the gap between germline ends came to 16 bases. The CDR3 nucleotides read TGTGCCACCAGTGATAGGGCAGGGGATCTCCCCTACAATGAGCAGTTCTTC. Translated: CATSDRAGDLPYNEQFF.

The gene calls are TRBV20-1 and TRBJ2-1; weak D call: TRBD1 (5 bases). The germline gives CDR1 DFQATT, CDR2 SNEGSKA (reference sequence). V was cut by 6 bases and J by 8 bases, with 14 bases left in between. This CDR3 is 12 amino acids long. The CDR3 loop reads CSAETVSYEQFF. In DNA form, the CDR3 reads TGCAGTGCAGAGACAGTCTCCTATGAGCAGTTCTTC.

This clonotype was counted once. At one of its ends the junction is not consistent with the germline gene, which may arise from a read error. This chain uses TRBV5-1 with TRBJ2-1; the match to TRBD1 covers 10 bases. Germline V gives CDR1 SGHRS, CDR2 YFSETQ. This CDR3 region has 16 residues. CDR3 nucleotide sequence: TGTGCCAGCAGCTCTCGGGACAGGGGCTTGAGCGATGAGCAGTTCTTC. Translating it yields CASSSRDRGLSDEQFF.

About this clonotype itself: A junction end diverges from the germline sequence, so it may reflect a read error. J is TRBJ2-1 and V is TRBV9, with TRBD2 matching over 9 bases. From germline, CDR1 is SGDLS and CDR2 YYNGEE. The CDR3 spans 13 residues. CDR3 DNA: TGTGCCAGCAGCGATGCGGGGGGGGGTGAGGAGCTCTTC. Its translation: CASSDAGGGEELF.

This clonotype was counted at least ten times. The rearrangement uses TRBV12-5 and TRBJ2-5; D might be TRBD1 (6 bases). Germline CDR1 and CDR2: LGHNT and FRNRAP. This CDR3 comprises 15 residues. Deletions cut 1 base from V and 5 bases from J, with 14 bases between. The CDR3: CASGLGPGQWETQYF. CDR3 sequence (DNA): TGTGCTAGTGGTTTGGGACCCGGACAGTGGGAGACCCAGTACTTC. The variable domain in full, completed from reference TRBV12-5 and TRBJ2-5, reads DARVTQTPRHKVTEMGQEVTMRCQPILGHNTVFWYRQTMMQGLELLAYFRNRAPLDDSGMPKDRFSAEMPDATLATLKIQPSEPRDSAVYFCASGLGPGQWETQYFGPGTRLLVL.

Notes on this clonotype: Likely a read error: the CDR3 ends without its conserved phenylalanine or tryptophan. The limits of the CDR3 on the DNA are not certain, so only TCRdb's listed CDR3 is given. The chain links TRBV2 to TRBJ1-2; TRBD1, the D gene given by the table, was not confirmed from the DNA. The length of the CDR3 is 15 amino acids, counting both ends. Germline V CDR1 and CDR2: SNHLY, FYNNEI. The CDR3 sequence is CASSGGGAYGYTFGR.

A remark on this clonotype: At one end the junction does not follow the germline gene, possibly because of a read error. This sequence joins TRBV19 and TRBJ2-1, with 9 bases lining up with TRBD2. Germline CDR1 is LNHDA and CDR2 is SQIVND (reference sequence). The CDR3 spans 15 residues. CDR3: CASSIASGTYDEQFF. The CDR3 DNA sequence: TGTGCCAGTAGTATAGCTAGCGGGACCTACGATGAGCAGTTTTTC.

The genes are TRBV7-9 and TRBJ2-1; 9 bases match TRBD1. The V and J ends lost 5 bases and 9 bases, in that order; junction bases with no gene match: 14. This CDR3 contains 16 residues. CDR1 and CDR2 from the germline V gene are SEHNR and FQNEAQ (reference sequence). CDR3 amino acids: CASSPRTGEFLSEQFF. CDR3 bases: TGTGCCAGCAGCCCACGGACAGGGGAGTTCCTTAGTGAGCAGTTCTTC. Variable domain in full (rest from reference TRBV7-9 and TRBJ2-1): DTGVSQNPRHKITKRGQNVTFRCDPISEHNRLYWYRQTLGQGPEFLTYFQNEAQLEKSRLLSDRFSAERPKGSFSTLEIQRTEQGDSAMYLCASSPRTGEFLSEQFFGPGTRLTVL.

V is TRBV7-2 and J is TRBJ1-2; tentative D call: TRBD1 (5 bases). This CDR3 has 16 amino acids. Deletions cut 0 bases from V and 10 bases from J, with 21 bases between. CDR1 and CDR2 from the germline V gene are SGHTA and FQGNSA. The CDR3 here is CASSLAGDGPQYFYTF. CDR3 DNA: TGTGCCAGCAGCTTAGCGGGGGATGGGCCCCAGTACTTCTACACCTTC.

A remark on this clonotype: A read error may explain this, as a much larger clone is one base away. Likely a read error: the CDR3 ends without its conserved phenylalanine or tryptophan. The DNA is omitted, as the CDR3 cannot be located on it reliably, and the CDR3 follows TCRdb's listing. The CDR3: CASSLAGGPDTQYFGS. The V call is TRBV2, the J call TRBJ2-1; the D call TRBD2 from the table was never checked on the DNA. The CDR3 contains 16 residues when both ends are counted. Per the germline V gene, CDR1 is SNHLY and CDR2 is FYNNEI.

In the case of this clonotype: One junction end does not reproduce the germline sequence, and a read error may be involved. The chain's CDR3 is CASVPTEGAKTPLF. CDR3 DNA: TGTGCCAGCGTACCGACGGAGGGGGCGAAAACCCCATTATTT. This chain connects TRBV7-2 to TRBJ2-3, with D perhaps matching TRBD1 (7 bases). The V gene's germline CDR1 is SGHTA and CDR2 FQGNSA. There are 14 residues in the CDR3.

The chain recombines TRBV7-8 with TRBJ2-3; D may be TRBD1 (6 bases). The CDR3 loop spans 13 amino acids. The V end was cut by 8 bases, the J end by 14 bases, with 23 bases between. Germline CDR1 and CDR2: SGHVS and FQNEAQ. The CDR3 DNA is TGTGCCAGCGGGGAAGGGGGAAGTCCCAAGACGTATTTT. Translating it yields CASGEGGSPKTYF.

The chain is built from TRBV25-1 and TRBJ2-1; possible D gene TRBD2, 6 bases. The length of the CDR3 is 16 residues. V lost 10 bases, J lost 7 bases, and 26 bases lay in between. CDR1 and CDR2 from the germline V gene are MGHDK and SYGVNS. For the CDR3, the DNA is TGTGCCACCAAACGGGCCATATCTAGCGTCCTAAATGAGCAGTTCTTC. Translation gives CATKRAISSVLNEQFF.

This sequence joins TRBV5-8 and TRBJ2-3; tentatively, D is TRBD2 (5 bases). Germline V gives CDR1 SGHTS, CDR2 YDEGEE. Trimming removed 4 bases from V and 0 bases from J, with 12 bases in between. The CDR3 consists of 15 residues. DNA of the CDR3: TGTGCCAGCAGCGTAGGGAGCGAGAGCACAGATACGCAGTATTTT. Translating it yields CASSVGSESTDTQYF.

The V gene is TRBV11-1, the J gene TRBJ2-3; TRBD2 is a possible D gene (5 bases). Per germline, CDR1 SGHAT and CDR2 FQDESV (reference sequence). V dropped 3 bases and J dropped 6 bases, with 13 bases sitting between them. CDR3 length equals 14 residues. Here the CDR3 DNA reads TGTGCCAGCAGCTTTGCGGGCGCAATCGATACGCAGTATTTT. This translates into CASSFAGAIDTQYF.

The chain combines TRBV7-6 with TRBJ2-7; D is possibly TRBD2 (6 bases). The germline gives CDR1 SGHVS, CDR2 FNYEAQ. Trimming cost V 5 bases and J 12 bases, with 17 bases left between them. The CDR3 length is 12 residues. Here the CDR3 DNA reads TGTGCCAGCAGCCCTAAACGAAGCGGGCGGTACGTC. Translation: CASSPKRSGRYV.

Details on this clonotype: The junction shows a germline mismatch at one end, possibly a read error. The chain is built from TRBV9 and TRBJ2-3; D ambiguous. The CDR3 extends over 14 amino acids. Germline-derived CDR1 and CDR2 are SGDLS and YYNGEE. The CDR3 here is CASSVPGLEGTKYF. In DNA, the CDR3 is TGTGCCAGCAGCGTACCGGGTCTGGAAGGTACGAAGTATTTT. Full variable domain (missing parts from reference TRBV9 and TRBJ2-3): DSGVTQTPKHLITATGQRVTLRCSPRSGDLSVYWYQQSLDQGLQFLIQYYNGEERAKGNILERFSAQQFPDLHSELNLSSLELGDSALYFCASSVPGLEGTKYFGPGTRLTVL.

The chain couples TRBV2 to TRBJ1-2, with D possibly matching TRBD1 (6 bases). V was pared by 10 bases and J by 0 bases, with 12 bases between. CDR1 and CDR2 from the germline V gene are SNHLY and FYNNEI. The CDR3 has 13 residues. The CDR3 coding sequence is TGTGCCACAGGACAGTCTCCTAACTATGGCTACACCTTC. Protein product: CATGQSPNYGYTF.

This chain connects TRBV5-1 to TRBJ2-5; D is possibly TRBD1 (6 bases). The CDR3 totals 15 residues. CDR1 and CDR2 from the germline V gene are SGHRS and YFSETQ. Trimming removed 4 bases at V and 4 bases at J, with 17 bases between. The CDR3 DNA is TGCGCCAGCAGCCTGGGGGTACAGGGTGGAGAGACCCAGTACTTC. Translated: CASSLGVQGGETQYF.

The rearrangement joins TRBV29-1 to TRBJ1-2; 7 bases are a match to TRBD1. CDR1 and CDR2 (germline): SQVTM, ANQGSEA. The CDR3 has 11 amino acids. This chain's CDR3 is CSTGESYGYTF. The CDR3 DNA follows: TGCAGTACAGGGGAGTCCTATGGCTACACCTTC. The variable domain in full, with the rest retrieved from reference TRBV29-1 and TRBJ1-2, is SAVISQKPSRDICQRGTSLTIQCQVDSQVTMMFWYRQQPGQSLTLIATANQGSEATYESGFVIDKFPISRPNLTFSTLTVSNMSPEDSSIYLCSTGESYGYTFGSGTRLTVV.

CDR3 in amino acids: CATSRGPRRGNEQFF. The CDR3 nucleotides read TGTGCCACCAGCAGAGGGCCAAGACGGGGGAATGAGCAGTTCTTC. The V call is TRBV15, the J call TRBJ2-1; TRBD2 is a possible D gene (6 bases). CDR1 and CDR2 (germline): LNHNV, YYDKDF (reference sequence). The CDR3 sequence is 15 residues long. V was cut by 1 base and J by 7 bases, with 14 bases left in between.

As DNA, the CDR3 is TGTGCCAGTAGTTGGGGTGGCGGATCAAACAATGAGCAGTTCTTC. This sequence encodes CASSWGGGSNNEQFF. The genes are TRBV9 and TRBJ2-1; D is unresolved. The CDR3 has 15 amino acids. Per the germline V gene, CDR1 is SGDLS and CDR2 is YYNGEE. V was pared by 8 bases and J by 5 bases, with 20 bases between.

This rearrangement joins TRBV5-1 to TRBJ2-3, with a tentative D call TRBD2 (7 bases). Germline CDR1 is SGHRS and CDR2 is YFSETQ. The CDR3 has 12 residues. Trimming left V 10 bases short and J 8 bases short, with 17 bases between. The CDR3: CASIGGASTQYF. CDR3 coding DNA: TGCGCCTCCATTGGGGGGGCAAGTACGCAGTATTTT.

The chain links TRBV20-1 to TRBJ2-3; no clear D. From germline, CDR1 is DFQATT and CDR2 SNEGSKA (reference sequence). V was cut by 6 bases and J by 1 base, with 14 bases left in between. This CDR3 is built from 14 residues. This CDR3 reads CSAESWERTDTQYF. The CDR3 coding sequence is TGCAGTGCCGAAAGCTGGGAACGCACAGATACGCAGTATTTT.

The rearrangement uses TRBV7-2 and TRBJ2-1; 7 bases align to TRBD2. Per germline, CDR1 SGHTA and CDR2 FQGNSA. The CDR3 runs 16 residues. The V segment lost 3 bases and the J segment 8 bases; nucleotides outside the gene matches: 13. CDR3 sequence: CASSFQRSGGSHEQFF. The CDR3 region has the DNA TGTGCCAGCAGCTTTCAGAGAAGCGGCGGGAGCCATGAGCAGTTCTTC.

This clonotype occurred many times. The CDR3 DNA reads TGTGCCAGCAGCTTTACTAGCGGCGGCTATAATTCACCCCTCCACTTT. Its translation: CASSFTSGGYNSPLHF. The chain couples TRBV5-4 to TRBJ1-6; D unresolved. The germline V gene has CDR1 SGHNT and CDR2 YYREEE (reference sequence). Trimming shortened V by 2 bases and J by 3 bases, and 12 bases separated the two germline ends. The CDR3 spans 16 residues.